Following are 20 T cell receptor beta chains from one sample sequenced in a study of T cells in Graves' hyperthyroidism and ophthalmopathy. There were TCR beta CDR3 regions amplified from RNA transcripts. The HTBI primer set served for first-round RT-PCR of the TCR CDR3. TCRdb reanalysed the multiplex PCR reads using MiXCR and keeps one entry per CDR3 protein. The repertoire holds 250,000 to 300,000 distinct CDR3 sequences, with 15% to 20% as singletons. Sequencing input: blood. The source is a man in his fifties with Graves' ophthalmopathy.

This clonotype showed up many times. The V and J genes are TRBV20-1 and TRBJ2-7, with 10 nucleotides matching TRBD2. The CDR3 consists of 15 residues. V dropped 1 base and J dropped 1; count of bases not matched to a gene: 4. Germline loops: CDR1 DFQATT, CDR2 SNEGSKA (reference sequence). For the CDR3, the DNA is TGCAGTGCTAGAGCCACTAGCGGGACATCCTACGAGCAGTACTTC. Encoded protein: CSARATSGTSYEQYF.

The chain has TRBV25-1 and TRBJ2-3, with D perhaps TRBD2 (6 bases). The CDR3 has 17 amino acids. Germline loops: CDR1 MGHDK, CDR2 SYGVNS. V gave up 4 bases and J gave up 3 bases, with 20 bases separating them. CDR3 region: CASSALAGRGQTDTQYF. As DNA, the CDR3 is TGTGCCAGCAGTGCCCTGGCGGGGCGGGGTCAAACAGATACGCAGTATTTT.

In its sample, this clonotype was seen many times. The gene calls are TRBV27 and TRBJ1-5; 9 nucleotides align to TRBD1. The trim removed 2 bases at V and 5 bases at J, leaving 16 bases unmatched. CDR3 length equals 19 residues. CDR1 and CDR2 from the germline V gene are MNHEY and SMNVEV (reference sequence). The chain's CDR3 is CASSLMVPGTGSGDQPQHF. In nucleotides, the CDR3 is TGTGCCAGCAGTTTAATGGTTCCGGGGACAGGGTCGGGAGATCAGCCCCAGCATTTT.

Many counts were recorded for this clonotype. This chain connects TRBV28 to TRBJ2-7; TRBD1 agrees at 7 bases. Germline values: CDR1 MDHEN, CDR2 SYDVKM. The length of the CDR3 is 14 residues. V lost 6 bases to trimming and J lost 4 bases; unmatched junction nucleotides: 9. The CDR3 DNA follows: TGTGCCAGCAGCTCGACAGGGAAGGGGTACGAGCAGTACTTC. It specifies CASSSTGKGYEQYF.

The chain combines TRBV6-5 with TRBJ1-2, with D tentatively TRBD1 (5 bases). Germline values: CDR1 MNHEY, CDR2 SVGAGI. The CDR3 has 15 residues. Trimming removed 0 bases at V and 4 bases at J, with 12 bases between. The CDR3 DNA follows: TGTGCCAGCAGTTACTCGGGGGGGGGAAGCTATGGCTACACCTTC. Its translation is CASSYSGGGSYGYTF.

This clonotype has just a few counts. The CDR3 sequence: CASSLTSGSGEQFF. The CDR3 nucleotides read TGTGCCAGCAGCTTAACTAGCGGGAGTGGTGAGCAGTTCTTC. V is TRBV11-2 and J is TRBJ2-1; the match to TRBD2 covers 11 bases. With V trimmed by 2 bases and J by 9 bases, 3 bases remained unmatched. The CDR3 length is 14 residues. Germline-derived CDR1 and CDR2 are SGHAT and FQNNGV.

This clonotype came up many times. The V gene is TRBV24-1, the J gene TRBJ2-7, with unresolved D. Germline V gene lookup returns CDR1 KGHDR and CDR2 SFDVKD. V lost 6 bases, J lost 1 base, and 9 bases lay in between. CDR3 size: 13 residues. CDR3 DNA sequence: TGTGCCACCAGTACGGACGGGTCCTACGAGCAGTACTTC. It codes for CATSTDGSYEQYF.

This clonotype came up a few times. V usage is TRBV5-1 and J usage is TRBJ1-2; D is possibly TRBD1 (5 bases). Trimming took 6 bases from V and 4 from J, leaving 19 bases between them. The CDR3 totals 15 residues. Germline CDR1 reads SGHRS; CDR2 reads YFSETQ. The CDR3 region is CASNGEGINGYGYTF. The CDR3 nucleotides read TGCGCCAGCAATGGTGAGGGGATTAATGGCTATGGCTACACCTTC. The variable domain in full, with the rest retrieved from reference TRBV5-1 and TRBJ1-2, is KAGVTQTPRYLIKTRGQQVTLSCSPISGHRSVSWYQQTPGQGLQFLFEYFSETQRNKGNFPGRFSGRQFSNSRSEMNVSTLELGDSALYLCASNGEGINGYGYTFGSGTRLTVV.

The rearrangement joins TRBV7-9 to TRBJ1-2; TRBD1 matches at 7 bases. CDR3 size: 13 residues. The V and J ends lost 3 bases and 6 bases, in that order; junction bases with no gene match: 4. Germline CDR1 reads SEHNR; CDR2 reads FQNEAQ (reference sequence). DNA for the CDR3: TGTGCCAGCAGCTTTCTCGGGACAGATGGCTACACCTTC. This encodes CASSFLGTDGYTF. Drawing the rest from reference TRBV7-9 and TRBJ1-2, the complete variable domain is DTGVSQNPRHKITKRGQNVTFRCDPISEHNRLYWYRQTLGQGPEFLTYFQNEAQLEKSRLLSDRFSAERPKGSFSTLEIQRTEQGDSAMYLCASSFLGTDGYTFGSGTRLTVV.

The chain has TRBV5-1 and TRBJ2-3; D is unclear. The CDR3 covers 15 residues. Germline-derived CDR1 and CDR2 are SGHRS and YFSETQ. V lost 4 bases, J lost 6 bases, and 18 bases lay in between. CDR3 sequence (DNA): TGCGCCAGCAGCCCGATACCTATGCCTAGGGATACGCAGTATTTT. Translation: CASSPIPMPRDTQYF. The full variable domain, with the rest looked up from reference TRBV5-1 and TRBJ2-3, is KAGVTQTPRYLIKTRGQQVTLSCSPISGHRSVSWYQQTPGQGLQFLFEYFSETQRNKGNFPGRFSGRQFSNSRSEMNVSTLELGDSALYLCASSPIPMPRDTQYFGPGTRLTVL.

The rearrangement joins TRBV28 to TRBJ1-1, with a weak D call TRBD1 (5 bases). The ends were cut back, 3 bases at V and 3 bases at J, with 11 bases in the middle. This CDR3 contains 14 residues. Germline V gives CDR1 MDHEN, CDR2 SYDVKM. The chain's CDR3 is CASSFVRVDTEAFF. The DNA for the CDR3 is TGTGCCAGCAGTTTTGTCAGGGTGGACACTGAAGCTTTCTTT. Looking up the rest from reference TRBV28 and TRBJ1-1 gives the full variable domain: DVKVTQSSRYLVKRTGEKVFLECVQDMDHENMFWYRQDPGLGLRLIYFSYDVKMKEKGDIPEGYSVSREKKERFSLILESASTNQTSMYLCASSFVRVDTEAFFGQGTRLTVV.

This clonotype occurred many times. This chain links TRBV2 with TRBJ2-1; tentative D call: TRBD2 (5 bases). Germline V gene sequence: CDR1 SNHLY, CDR2 FYNNEI. The CDR3 extends over 14 amino acids. The V end was cut by 8 bases, the J end by 7 bases, with 18 bases between. The CDR3 nucleotides are TGTGCCAGCGTCCAGTATAGCGCAAGAAATGAGCAGTTCTTC. It specifies CASVQYSARNEQFF.

The chain carries TRBV12-3 or TRBV12-4 and TRBJ2-3, with D possibly TRBD2 on 7 matching bases. With 3 bases removed from V and 0 bases from J, the gap between germline ends came to 13 bases. The CDR3 has 16 amino acids. The CDR3 nucleotides are TGTGCCAGCAGTTTTGCGAGGGGGGGTAGCACAGATACGCAGTATTTT. As protein: CASSFARGGSTDTQYF.

Only a few counts were recorded for this clonotype. The V gene is TRBV12-3 or TRBV12-4, the J gene TRBJ2-2, with D possibly being TRBD1 (8 bases). The CDR3 consists of 14 residues. Trimming took 6 bases from V and 6 from J, leaving 14 bases between them. CDR3 region: CASRAGQAAGELFF. The CDR3 DNA is TGTGCCAGCAGAGCGGGACAGGCTGCCGGGGAGCTGTTTTTT.

This clonotype has a handful of counts. The chain links TRBV2 to TRBJ2-4; 10 positions agree with TRBD2. This CDR3 has 16 amino acids. Germline CDR1 reads SNHLY; CDR2 reads FYNNEI. With 3 bases clipped from V and 6 bases from J, the junction kept 8 bases outside the gene matches. The CDR3 DNA reads TGTGCCAGCAGTGAGCGTCTAGCGGGAGTGGGAAACATTCAGTACTTC. Its protein product is CASSERLAGVGNIQYF.

This clonotype was picked up a small number of times. V is TRBV6-1 and J is TRBJ2-7; the D gene could be TRBD1 or TRBD2 (5 bases each). V was clipped by 6 bases and J by 6 bases, with 18 bases between them. The CDR3 is made up of 14 amino acids. The germline V gene encodes CDR1 MNHNS and CDR2 SASEGT. This chain's CDR3 is CASRGTPGPFEQYF. In DNA form, the CDR3 reads TGTGCCAGCAGGGGGACGCCTGGACCTTTCGAGCAGTACTTC.

The chain employs TRBV29-1 and TRBJ2-2, with 10 nucleotides matching TRBD2. The CDR3 runs 14 residues. Unmatched junction bases numbered 7, after V lost 6 bases and J lost 6 bases. From germline, CDR1 is SQVTM and CDR2 ANQGSEA. CDR3 coding DNA: TGCAGCGTCCTCCAGCGGGAGGGAGCCGGGGAGCTGTTTTTT. Amino acid sequence: CSVLQREGAGELFF.

This clonotype was seen many times. The V call is TRBV3-1, the J call TRBJ1-1, with 9 bases aligning to TRBD1. The CDR3 extends over 13 amino acids. The germline V gene has CDR1 LGHDT and CDR2 YNNKEL (reference sequence). Germline trimming cut 11 bases from V and 6 bases from J; bases unmatched to any gene: 10. This CDR3 reads CASRQGVYSEAFF. The CDR3 region has the DNA TGTGCCTCTCGACAGGGGGTCTATTCTGAAGCTTTCTTT.

The chain has TRBV10-3 and TRBJ2-4, with D possibly matching TRBD1 (6 bases). V gave up 3 bases and J gave up 6 bases, with 15 bases separating them. Germline V gives CDR1 ENHRY, CDR2 SYGVKD. This CDR3 is built from 15 residues. The CDR3 DNA follows: TGTGCCATCAGTGATCCCACGGGACAACGAAACATTCAGTACTTC. Its translation: CAISDPTGQRNIQYF.

The sample holds many counts of this clonotype. This chain joins TRBV7-2 and TRBJ1-1; D is perhaps TRBD1 (6 bases). The germline V gene encodes CDR1 SGHTA and CDR2 FQGNSA. This CDR3 spans 14 amino acids. Deletions cut 7 bases from V and 4 bases from J, with 16 bases between. The CDR3 DNA follows: TGTGCCAGCACCTTGGGGGCTTTTGGCACTGAAGCTTTCTTT. Protein sequence: CASTLGAFGTEAFF.